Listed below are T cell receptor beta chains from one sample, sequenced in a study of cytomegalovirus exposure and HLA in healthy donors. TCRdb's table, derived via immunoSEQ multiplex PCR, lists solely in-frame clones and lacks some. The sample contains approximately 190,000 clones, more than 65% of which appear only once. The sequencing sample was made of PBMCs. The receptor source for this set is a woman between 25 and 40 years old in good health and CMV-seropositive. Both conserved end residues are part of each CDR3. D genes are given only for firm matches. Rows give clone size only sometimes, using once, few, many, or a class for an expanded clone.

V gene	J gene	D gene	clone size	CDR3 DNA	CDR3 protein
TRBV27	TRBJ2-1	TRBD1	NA	TGTGCCAGCAGTTGGGCGGACAGGGGTATTGGGGAGCAGTTCTTC	CASSWADRGIGEQFF
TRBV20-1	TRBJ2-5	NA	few	TGCAGCTCCCTAGCGCAAGAGACCCAGTACTTC	CSSLAQETQYF
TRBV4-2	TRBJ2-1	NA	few	TGTGCCAGCAGGTACTCATCGGGAGCGGAGGAGTTCTTC	CASRYSSGAEEFF
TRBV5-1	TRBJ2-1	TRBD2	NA	TGCGCCAGCAGCTCTAGCGGGAGACACAATGAGCAGTTCTTC	CASSSSGRHNEQFF
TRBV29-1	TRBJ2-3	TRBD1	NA	TGCAGCGCCCTTCTCCCGGGACAGGTTTTTGCCACAGATACGCAGTATTTT	CSALLPGQVFATDTQYF
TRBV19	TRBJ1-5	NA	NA	TGTGCCAGTAGTATAATGGGGGCCGATAGCAATCAGCCCCAGCATTTT	CASSIMGADSNQPQHF
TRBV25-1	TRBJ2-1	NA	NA	TGTGCCAGCAGTGAAAGGGGCGGGGCCTACAATGAGCAGTTCTTC	CASSERGGAYNEQFF
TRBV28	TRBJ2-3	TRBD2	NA	TGTGCCAGCAGTTTAGTAGTCAAGCGGGAGGGCCCAGATACGCAGTATTTT	CASSLVVKREGPDTQYF
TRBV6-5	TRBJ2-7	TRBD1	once	TGTGCCAGCAGACAATCCGGGACAGGGACTCGCGAGCAGTACTTC	CASRQSGTGTREQYF
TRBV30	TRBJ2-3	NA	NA	TGTGCCTGGAGTGTACGTGGAGTGGGAGATACGCAGTATTTT	CAWSVRGVGDTQYF
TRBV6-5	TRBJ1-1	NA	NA	TGTGCCAGCAGTTACGAGAGTTTCACTGAAGCTTTCTTT	CASSYESFTEAFF
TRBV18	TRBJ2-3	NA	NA	TGTGCCAGCTCACCTGAGCGGTTCATGCAGTATTTT	CASSPERFMQYF
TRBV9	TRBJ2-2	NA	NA	TGTGCCAGCAGCCCCCGTGCGTCTCTAGCCGGGGAGCTGTTTTTT	CASSPRASLAGELFF
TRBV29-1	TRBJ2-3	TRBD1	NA	TGCAGCGTTGCTGGGGACAGGCCAGATACGCAGTATTTT	CSVAGDRPDTQYF
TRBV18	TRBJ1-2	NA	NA	TGTGCCAGCTCACCAGCTGGAGGGGTCGGCAACTATGGCTACACCTTC	CASSPAGGVGNYGYTF
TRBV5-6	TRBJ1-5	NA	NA	TGTGCCAGCAGCTTGGGCGGATTTCAGCCCCAGCATTTT	CASSLGGFQPQHF
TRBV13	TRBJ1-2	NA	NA	TGTGCCAGCAGCCCAGCCTGGGACTCTGGGAACTATGGCTACACCTTC	CASSPAWDSGNYGYTF
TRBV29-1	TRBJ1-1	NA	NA	TGCAGCGTCCAGGGACAAGACCCTGAAGCTTTCTTT	CSVQGQDPEAFF
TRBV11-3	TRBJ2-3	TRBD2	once	TGTGCCAGCAGCTCGTGGACTAGCGGGACCGGAGATACGCAGTATTTT	CASSSWTSGTGDTQYF
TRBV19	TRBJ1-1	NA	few	TGTGCCAGTAGACTAGGGGGGGGCACTGAAGCTTTCTTT	CASRLGGGTEAFF
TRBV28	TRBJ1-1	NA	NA	TGTGCCAGCACGAGACAGTCTATGAACACTGAAGCTTTCTTT	CASTRQSMNTEAFF
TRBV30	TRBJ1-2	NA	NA	TGTGCCTGGACTTCAGGCGCCCTTAAGGGCTACACCTTC	CAWTSGALKGYTF
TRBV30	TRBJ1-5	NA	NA	TGTGCCTGCTCATTCATTGACAACCAGCCCCAGCATTTT	CACSFIDNQPQHF
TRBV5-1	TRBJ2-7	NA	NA	TGCGCCAGCAGCTTGCAGGGCCCTGTTGCAGAGCAGTACTTC	CASSLQGPVAEQYF
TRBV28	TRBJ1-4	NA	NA	TGTGCCAGCAGTCCACCCGGGAGGCATAATGAAAAACTGTTTTTT	CASSPPGRHNEKLFF
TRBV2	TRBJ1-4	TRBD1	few	TGTGCCAGCAGGTACAGGGGTGGCGAAAAACTGTTTTTT	CASRYRGGEKLFF
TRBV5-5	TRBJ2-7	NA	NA	TGTGCCAGCAGCCTACTCGCCCTAGCACCTTACGAGCAGTACTTC	CASSLLALAPYEQYF
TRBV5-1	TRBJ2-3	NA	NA	TGCGCCAGCAGCTTGAGTGCGGGGAGCACAGATACGCAGTATTTT	CASSLSAGSTDTQYF
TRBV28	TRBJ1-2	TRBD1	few	TGTGCCAGCAGCCGGTGGGGACAGGCCAGGGGCTACACCTTC	CASSRWGQARGYTF
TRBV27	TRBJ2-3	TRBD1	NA	TGTGCCAGCAGTTTTCCGAGACAGGGGAGAACAGATACGCAGTATTTT	CASSFPRQGRTDTQYF
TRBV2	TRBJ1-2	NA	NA	TGTGCCAGCAGTCGATACTCTGGACAGCTTTATGGCTACACCTTC	CASSRYSGQLYGYTF
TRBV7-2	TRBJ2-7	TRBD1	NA	TGTGCCAGCAGCTCGGACAGGGCAGCCTACGAGCAGTACTTC	CASSSDRAAYEQYF
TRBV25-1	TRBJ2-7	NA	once	TGTGCCAGCAGTGTTACCTACGAGCAGTACTTC	CASSVTYEQYF
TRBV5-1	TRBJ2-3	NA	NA	TGCGCCAGCAGCCCCACTACAAGCACAGATACGCAGTATTTT	CASSPTTSTDTQYF
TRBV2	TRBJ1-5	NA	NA	TGTGCCAGCAGTCTCAGTAGCAATCAGCCCCAGCATTTT	CASSLSSNQPQHF
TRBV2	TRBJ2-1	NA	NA	TGTGCCAGCAGGAACACAGGGTTGGGTGAGCAGTTCTTC	CASRNTGLGEQFF
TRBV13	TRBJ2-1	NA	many	TGTGCCAGCAGCTTAGTCACAGGGCCTGAGCAGTTCTTC	CASSLVTGPEQFF
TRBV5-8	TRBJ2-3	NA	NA	TGTGCCAGCAGCTTGAGGGGGACAGATACGCAGTATTTT	CASSLRGTDTQYF
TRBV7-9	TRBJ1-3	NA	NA	TGTGCCAGCAGCCACCACCTTCGTGGGGGCTATGGAAACACCATATATTTT	CASSHHLRGGYGNTIYF
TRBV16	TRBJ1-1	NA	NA	TGTGCCAGCAGCCCCTGGGACACTTTGAACACTGAAGCTTTCTTT	CASSPWDTLNTEAFF
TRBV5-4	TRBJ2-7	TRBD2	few	TGTGCCAGCAGCCGGGGAGGGATCCTAGGCCACTACGAGCAGTACTTC	CASSRGGILGHYEQYF
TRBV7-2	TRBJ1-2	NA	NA	TGTGCCAGCAGCTCCCGCCGGGGATATCCCCGAGGCTACACCTTC	CASSSRRGYPRGYTF
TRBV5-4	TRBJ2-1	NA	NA	TGTGCCAGCAGCCTGGACAGTTACGAGTTCTTC	CASSLDSYEFF
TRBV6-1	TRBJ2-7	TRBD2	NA	TGTGCCAGCAGTTTCCCTAGCGGGAGATCCCACGAGCAGTACTTC	CASSFPSGRSHEQYF
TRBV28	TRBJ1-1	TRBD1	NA	TGTGCCAGCAGGGAGACAGGGCACACTGAAGCTTTCTTT	CASRETGHTEAFF
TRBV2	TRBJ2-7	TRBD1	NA	TGTGCCAGCAGAGGGGACAGGGGTTTAAGTGGTGAGCAGTACTTC	CASRGDRGLSGEQYF
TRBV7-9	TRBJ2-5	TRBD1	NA	TGTGCCAGCAGCTTAGGTCAGGGGGACCTCCAAGAGACCCAGTACTTC	CASSLGQGDLQETQYF